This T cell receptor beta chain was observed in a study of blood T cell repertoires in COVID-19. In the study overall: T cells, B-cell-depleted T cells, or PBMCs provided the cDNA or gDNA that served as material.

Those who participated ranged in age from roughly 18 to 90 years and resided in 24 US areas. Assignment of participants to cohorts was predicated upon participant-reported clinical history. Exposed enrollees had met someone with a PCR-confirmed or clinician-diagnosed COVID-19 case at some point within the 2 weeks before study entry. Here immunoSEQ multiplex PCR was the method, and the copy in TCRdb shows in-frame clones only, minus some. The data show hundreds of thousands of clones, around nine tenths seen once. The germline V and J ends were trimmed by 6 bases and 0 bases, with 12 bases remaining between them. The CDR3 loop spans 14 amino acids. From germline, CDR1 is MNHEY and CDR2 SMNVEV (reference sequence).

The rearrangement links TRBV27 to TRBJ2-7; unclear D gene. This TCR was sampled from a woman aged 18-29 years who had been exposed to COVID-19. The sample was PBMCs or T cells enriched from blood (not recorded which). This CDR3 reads CASRNLESSYEQYF. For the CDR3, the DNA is TGTGCCAGCAGGAACCTGGAGAGCTCCTACGAGCAGTACTTC.